This T cell receptor beta chain comes out of a study of blood T cell repertoires in COVID-19. The junction had 5 bases not matched to a gene; V was cut back by 3 bases and J by 5 bases. The germline CDR1 and CDR2 sequences are MNHNY and SVGAGI (reference sequence). This CDR3 contains 14 residues. Sequencing was performed with immunoSEQ multiplex PCR; in TCRdb, only in-frame clones are kept and a portion is missing. Found here are tens of thousands of clones, 70% to 80% of them singletons; the top ten hold roughly 12%. The clonotype was recovered from a human donor in a cohort sampled during active COVID-19. The V call is TRBV6-6, the J call TRBJ2-5, with TRBD2 matching 8 bases. Sequencing input: peripheral blood. The DNA for the CDR3 is TGTGCCAGCAGTTATCGCGGGGGGTGGGAGACCCAGTACTTC. Amino acids: CASSYRGGWETQYF.